This T cell receptor beta chain was sequenced for a study of cytomegalovirus exposure and HLA in healthy donors. General study findings and limits: Per a prior analysis, the majority of TCR beta V segments were productive roughly 87% or roughly 30% of the time. High specificity and sensitivity for cytomegalovirus status were reported for the classifier.

Amplification used 60 Vbeta primers and 13 Jbeta primers. Assay: immunoSEQ multiplex PCR; the TCRdb copy retains only in-frame clones and omits some. The sample yields 150,000 to 200,000 clones, about 79% seen once. Concerning this clone: As yet, its antigen is unknown.

The sequence was obtained from a woman in her forties or fifties in good health and CMV-seronegative. The sequenced sample consisted of PBMCs.

CDR3 in DNA: TGTGCCAGCAGCTTAAGACAGGGAGTTGAAAAACTGTTTTTT. Translation gives CASSLRQGVEKLFF. The V gene is TRBV7-9, the J gene TRBJ1-4; TRBD1 matches 7 bases. V dropped 2 bases and J dropped 7; count of bases not matched to a gene: 4. This CDR3 region has 14 residues. Per the germline V gene, CDR1 is SEHNR and CDR2 is FQNEAQ (reference sequence). Variable domain in full (rest from reference TRBV7-9 and TRBJ1-4): DTGVSQNPRHKITKRGQNVTFRCDPISEHNRLYWYRQTLGQGPEFLTYFQNEAQLEKSRLLSDRFSAERPKGSFSTLEIQRTEQGDSAMYLCASSLRQGVEKLFFGSGTQLSVL.